This T cell receptor beta chain was found in a study of early T cells in non-severe SARS-CoV-2 infection. Germline V CDR1 and CDR2: SGHNT, YENEEA. This CDR3 is built from 17 residues. V was shortened by 2 bases and J by 3 bases, with 18 bases between the two germline ends. Overall study results and limits: Matching with VDJdb favored anti-spike CD8 responses (missing private and CD4 specificities).

TCRdb analysed the 5' RACE reads with MiXCR anew, one entry per CDR3 protein. Among approximately 67,000 distinct CDR3 sequences listed, approximately 9.1% were seen once. This clonotype was detected only a few times. Its antigen is still unknown. The V and J genes are TRBV11-3 and TRBJ2-3; D perhaps matches TRBD1 (5 bases). The TCR comes from an adult who was a healthcare worker with PCR-confirmed SARS-CoV-2 infection or an uninfected control (not recorded which). The specimen sequenced was whole blood. CDR3 amino acids: CASSLTLPGYGTDTQYF. The CDR3 region has the DNA TGTGCCAGCAGCTTAACCCTCCCAGGGTACGGAACAGATACGCAGTATTTT. Full variable domain (outside the CDR3, taken from reference TRBV11-3 and TRBJ2-3): EAGVVQSPRYKIIEKKQPVAFWCNPISGHNTLYWYLQNLGQGPELLIRYENEEAVDDSQLPKDRFSAERLKGVDSTLKIQPAELGDSAVYLCASSLTLPGYGTDTQYFGPGTRLTVL.